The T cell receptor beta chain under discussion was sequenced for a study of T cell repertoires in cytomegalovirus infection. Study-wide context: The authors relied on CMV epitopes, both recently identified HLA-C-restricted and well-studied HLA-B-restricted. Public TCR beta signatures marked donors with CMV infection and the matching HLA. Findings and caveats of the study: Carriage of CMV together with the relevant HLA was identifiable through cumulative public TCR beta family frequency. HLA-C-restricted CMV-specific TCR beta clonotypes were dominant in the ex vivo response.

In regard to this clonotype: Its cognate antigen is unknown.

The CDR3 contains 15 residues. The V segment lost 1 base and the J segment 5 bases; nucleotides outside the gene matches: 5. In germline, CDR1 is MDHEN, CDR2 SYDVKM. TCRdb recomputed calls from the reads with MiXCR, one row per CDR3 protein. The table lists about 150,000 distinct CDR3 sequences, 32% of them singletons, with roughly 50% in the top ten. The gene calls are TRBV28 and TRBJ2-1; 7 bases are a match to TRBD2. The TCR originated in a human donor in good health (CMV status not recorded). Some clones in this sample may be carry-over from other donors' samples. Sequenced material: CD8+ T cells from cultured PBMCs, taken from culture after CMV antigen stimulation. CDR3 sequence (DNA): TGTGCCAGCAGTTTATTACTAGCGAGCCACAATGAGCAGTTCTTC. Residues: CASSLLLASHNEQFF.